Reported below is one TCR beta chain. The sample originates from a study of patients and donors after allogeneic stem cell transplantation. TCRdb re-called the RT-PCR reads through MiXCR, storing one row per CDR3 protein. The table lists approximately 200,000 distinct CDR3 sequences, 41% of them singletons. The sample comprised blood, either unsorted or a sorted T cell fraction (not recorded which). This TCR derives from a human donor who was either an allogeneic HSCT recipient or a stem cell or donor lymphocyte infusion donor (not recorded which). It is not recorded whose cells these are; they may come from a transplant donor.

CDR3 bases: TGCGCCAGCAGCTCCCTCGGGGAGAACACCGGGGAGCTGTTTTTT. Translating it yields CASSSLGENTGELFF. The chain recombines TRBV4-1 with TRBJ2-2; a possible D gene is TRBD2 (5 bases). The CDR3 has 15 residues. With 5 bases removed from V and 1 base from J, the gap between germline ends came to 11 bases. CDR1 MGHRA and CDR2 YSYEKL come from the germline V gene.